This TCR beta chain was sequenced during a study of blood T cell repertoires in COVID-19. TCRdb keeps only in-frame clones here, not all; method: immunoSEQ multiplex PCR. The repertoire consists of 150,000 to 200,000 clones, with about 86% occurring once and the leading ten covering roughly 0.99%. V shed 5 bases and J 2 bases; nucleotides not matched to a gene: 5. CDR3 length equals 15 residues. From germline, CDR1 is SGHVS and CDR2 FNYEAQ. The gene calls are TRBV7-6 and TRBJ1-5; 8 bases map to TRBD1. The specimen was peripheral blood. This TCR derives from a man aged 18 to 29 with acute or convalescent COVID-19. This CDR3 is CASSAMTGGNQPQHF. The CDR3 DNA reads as TGTGCCAGCAGCGCTATGACAGGGGGCAATCAGCCCCAGCATTTT.